The 17 T cell receptor beta chains below all came from one sample that was sequenced in a study of cytomegalovirus exposure and HLA in healthy donors. In the PCR, 60 Vbeta and 13 Jbeta primers were used. Profiling relied on immunoSEQ multiplex PCR, and the TCRdb table lists in-frame clones only, not all of them. This table has some 98,000 clones, over 65% appearing once. Sequencing was done on a sample of PBMCs. Receptors originate from a human donor in good health.

The chain joins TRBV5-8 to TRBJ1-4; D not certain. Germline loops: CDR1 SGHTS, CDR2 YDEGEE. V dropped 0 bases and J dropped 9 bases, with 6 bases sitting between them. The CDR3 contains 12 residues. The CDR3 sequence: CASSLAGKKLFF. The CDR3 DNA sequence: TGTGCCAGCAGCTTGGCCGGTAAAAAACTGTTTTTT.

V and J are TRBV10-3 and TRBJ2-7; TRBD1 agrees at 8 bases. This CDR3 region has 12 residues. CDR1 is ENHRY, CDR2 SYGVKD, per germline. Unmatched junction bases numbered 3, after V lost 6 bases and J lost 5 bases. CDR3 region: CAIRDRVDEQYF. The CDR3 nucleotides are TGTGCCATCAGGGACAGGGTGGACGAGCAGTACTTC.

The sample holds a few counts of this clone. This chain connects TRBV19 to TRBJ1-6; 7 nucleotides align to TRBD1. In germline, CDR1 is LNHDA, CDR2 SQIVND (reference sequence). This CDR3 is built from 13 residues. V lost 8 bases and J lost 8; bases outside the gene matches: 6. CDR3 in DNA: TGTGCCAGTCAAAGGGGGCCGGATTCACCCCTCCACTTT. Protein: CASQRGPDSPLHF.

Only a few counts were recorded for this clone. This sequence joins TRBV7-6 and TRBJ1-4; D call uncertain. V gave up 0 bases and J gave up 7 bases, with 6 bases separating them. This CDR3 has 13 amino acids. CDR1 and CDR2 (germline): SGHVS, FNYEAQ. The CDR3 here is CASSLAASEKLFF. In nucleotides, the CDR3 is TGTGCCAGCAGCTTAGCTGCCAGTGAAAAACTGTTTTTT. Based on the CDR3 plus reference TRBV7-6 and TRBJ1-4, the full variable domain is GAGVSQSPRYKVTKRGQDVALRCDPISGHVSLYWYRQALGQGPEFLTYFNYEAQQDKSGLPNDRFSAERPEGSISTLTIQRTEQRDSAMYRCASSLAASEKLFFGSGTQLSVL.

This clone was seen just once. This rearrangement joins TRBV5-6 to TRBJ1-4; 7 bases are shared with TRBD1. The length of the CDR3 is 16 residues. Germline trimming cut 1 base from V and 5 bases from J; bases unmatched to any gene: 8. Looked up from germline, CDR1 is SGHDT and CDR2 is YYEEEE. In DNA form, the CDR3 reads TGTGCCAGCAGCTTGTACGGGACAGTGCTAAATGAAAAACTGTTTTTT. It is translated as CASSLYGTVLNEKLFF.

The chain couples TRBV10-2 to TRBJ2-5; 7 bases align to TRBD2. V trimming: 11 bases; J trimming: 4 bases; junction bases outside the gene matches: 13. Germline CDR1 and CDR2: WSHSY and SAAADI. The CDR3 loop spans 14 amino acids. CDR3 amino acids: CALRPAGRGETQYF. The CDR3 DNA is TGCGCCCTCCGGCCAGCGGGGCGGGGAGAGACCCAGTACTTC.

There are a few counts of this clone. The genes are TRBV6-5 and TRBJ1-1; a weak D match, TRBD1 (5 bases). Trimming removed 5 bases at V and 6 bases at J, with 16 bases between. This CDR3 spans 14 amino acids. Germline-derived CDR1 and CDR2 are MNHEY and SVGAGI. CDR3 amino acids: CASSASQGGAEAFF. CDR3 nucleotides: TGTGCCAGCAGTGCCTCTCAGGGAGGCGCTGAAGCTTTCTTT.

This clone has just a few counts. The chain recombines TRBV28 with TRBJ2-3; tentative D call: TRBD1 (5 bases). Germline lookup yields CDR1 MDHEN and CDR2 SYDVKM. The CDR3 contains 14 residues. The germline V and J ends were trimmed by 5 bases and 8 bases, with 17 bases remaining between them. The CDR3 spells CASSRSWGGSTQYF. CDR3 DNA: TGTGCCAGCAGTCGCTCGTGGGGCGGCAGTACGCAGTATTTT. The variable domain in full, with the rest retrieved from reference TRBV28 and TRBJ2-3, is DVKVTQSSRYLVKRTGEKVFLECVQDMDHENMFWYRQDPGLGLRLIYFSYDVKMKEKGDIPEGYSVSREKKERFSLILESASTNQTSMYLCASSRSWGGSTQYFGPGTRLTVL.

As concerns this clone: Relative to the germline gene, one junction end is altered; a read error may explain this. The genes are TRBV7-9 and TRBJ2-2; weak D call: TRBD2 (6 bases). This CDR3 is 12 amino acids long. Germline V lookup: CDR1 SEHNR, CDR2 FQNEAQ (reference sequence). CDR3 loop: CTSGRNTGELFF. As DNA, the CDR3 is TGTACCAGCGGGCGAAACACCGGGGAGCTGTTTTTT.

The chain couples TRBV6-5 to TRBJ2-7, with 9 bases identical to TRBD1. Germline assignment: CDR1 MNHEY and CDR2 SVGAGI. The CDR3 sequence is 15 residues long. The V and J ends lost 7 bases and 2 bases, in that order; junction bases with no gene match: 9. CDR3 loop: CASNYGTGKPYEQYF. For the CDR3, the DNA is TGTGCCAGCAACTATGGGACAGGGAAGCCCTACGAGCAGTACTTC.

V and J are TRBV7-8 and TRBJ2-1; perhaps TRBD2 as D (6 bases). V was pared by 3 bases and J by 11 bases, with 20 bases between. The germline V gene encodes CDR1 SGHVS and CDR2 FQNEAQ. The CDR3 totals 15 residues. CDR3 sequence: CASSLGRDPNGKQFF. In nucleotides, the CDR3 is TGTGCCAGCAGCTTGGGGCGGGACCCCAATGGGAAGCAGTTCTTC.

CDR3 loop: CASRDSAGQIYGYTF. The DNA of the CDR3 is TGTGCCAGCAGGGATTCCGCGGGACAGATCTATGGCTACACCTTC. The chain has TRBV27 and TRBJ1-2; TRBD1 agrees at 7 bases. V gave up 6 bases and J gave up 4 bases; unmatched junction bases: 11. This CDR3 has 15 residues. Germline V gives CDR1 MNHEY, CDR2 SMNVEV (reference sequence).

J is TRBJ1-6 and V is TRBV27; 7 bases are a match to TRBD1. The CDR3 runs 12 residues. The junction had 0 bases not matched to a gene; V was cut back by 3 bases and J by 10 bases. Germline V gives CDR1 MNHEY, CDR2 SMNVEV (reference sequence). For the CDR3, the DNA is TGTGCCAGCAGTTTCAGGGGGTCACCCCTCCACTTT. This gives the protein CASSFRGSPLHF.

The CDR3 region is CASSFGGSVQETQYF. CDR3 nucleotide sequence: TGTGCCAGTAGTTTTGGCGGGAGTGTTCAAGAGACCCAGTACTTC. This chain joins TRBV19 and TRBJ2-5; TRBD2 matches at 7 bases. From germline, CDR1 is LNHDA and CDR2 SQIVND (reference sequence). The CDR3 contains 15 residues. Unmatched junction bases numbered 8, after V lost 5 bases and J lost 2 bases.

This chain connects TRBV19 to TRBJ2-7; 9 nucleotides match TRBD2. After removal of 4 bases from V and 6 bases from J, the junction contained 7 bases not matched to a gene. The CDR3 runs 14 residues. Germline CDR1 and CDR2: LNHDA and SQIVND (reference sequence). The CDR3 coding sequence is TGTGCCAGTAGTAGCGGGAGGGCCCCGGTCGAGCAGTACTTC. This gives the protein CASSSGRAPVEQYF.

The sample holds a few counts of this clone. V usage is TRBV27 and J usage is TRBJ1-1, with TRBD1 identical over 7 bases. The CDR3 sequence is 14 residues long. The V gene end was trimmed by 6 bases and the J gene end by 3 bases; junction bases not matched to a gene: 7. Looked up from germline, CDR1 is MNHEY and CDR2 is SMNVEV (reference sequence). The CDR3 DNA reads TGTGCCAGCAGCCTACAGGGGCCATACACTGAAGCTTTCTTT. Its protein product is CASSLQGPYTEAFF.

This clone was observed a handful of times. One end of the junction does not line up with germline, which may come from a read error. The rearrangement uses TRBV7-9 and TRBJ2-7; D is ambiguous. CDR3 length: 12 amino acids. Germline lookup yields CDR1 SEHNR and CDR2 FQNEAQ (reference sequence). CDR3 sequence reads: CSSSLVAAEQYF. For the CDR3, the DNA is TGTTCCAGCAGCTTAGTCGCGGCCGAGCAGTACTTC.